One sample yielded the 13 T cell receptor beta chains listed below, sequenced in a study of response to subunit inactivated influenza vaccine. TCRdb independently ran MiXCR on the RT-PCR reads; one entry per CDR3 protein. The sample includes more than 250,000 distinct CDR3 sequences, 21% of them seen just once. The source material was PBMCs from blood, sampled approximately 20 months after vaccination. The receptor set was obtained from a man between 50 and 75 years old who received an inactivated influenza vaccine.

The J gene is TRBJ1-2, the V gene TRBV7-2; 8 positions agree with TRBD1. Germline V gene data show CDR1 as SGHTA and CDR2 as FQGNSA. The CDR3 consists of 15 residues. V gave up 4 bases and J gave up 0 bases; unmatched junction bases: 4. CDR3 nucleotides: TGTGCCAGCAGCTCGACAGGGGCCGCTAACTATGGCTACACCTTC. It codes for CASSSTGAANYGYTF. The whole variable domain, filled in from reference TRBV7-2 and TRBJ1-2, reads GAGVSQSPSNKVTEKGKDVELRCDPISGHTALYWYRQSLGQGLEFLIYFQGNSAPDKSGLPSDRFSAERTGGSVSTLTIQRTQQEDSAVYLCASSSTGAANYGYTFGSGTRLTVV.

This clonotype was seen at least ten times. The chain has TRBV28 and TRBJ2-2; 8 positions agree with TRBD2. The CDR3 is 15 residues long. The V gene's germline CDR1 is MDHEN and CDR2 SYDVKM. With 7 bases clipped from V and 7 bases from J, the junction kept 11 bases outside the gene matches. This CDR3 is CASTRTSYKGGELFF. The CDR3 nucleotides are TGTGCCAGCACCCGGACTAGCTACAAGGGCGGGGAGCTGTTTTTT.

This sequence joins TRBV7-8 and TRBJ2-4; D unclear. Germline V gives CDR1 SGHVS, CDR2 FQNEAQ. The CDR3 extends over 16 amino acids. Trimming took 0 bases from V and 4 from J, leaving 13 bases between them. CDR3 amino acids: CASSLALGTRKNIQYF. The CDR3 coding sequence is TGTGCCAGCAGCTTAGCGTTGGGAACACGAAAAAACATTCAGTACTTC. Full variable domain (outside the CDR3, taken from reference TRBV7-8 and TRBJ2-4): GAGVSQSPRYKVAKRGQDVALRCDPISGHVSLFWYQQALGQGPEFLTYFQNEAQLDKSGLPSDRFFAERPEGSVSTLKIQRTQQEDSAVYLCASSLALGTRKNIQYFGAGTRLSVL.

The chain recombines TRBV4-3 with TRBJ1-2, with 8 nucleotides matching TRBD1. CDR1 and CDR2 from the germline V gene are LGHNA and YSLEER. This CDR3 has 14 amino acids. V shed 2 bases, J shed 6 bases, and the junction held 5 bases outside the gene matches. DNA for the CDR3: TGCGCCAGCAGCCAACAGGGGGCGGGAGATGGCTACACCTTC. Amino acids: CASSQQGAGDGYTF.

This clonotype was seen a handful of times. V usage is TRBV20-1 and J usage is TRBJ1-1; D remains ambiguous. The CDR3 spans 13 residues. CDR1 is DFQATT and CDR2 is SNEGSKA in the germline V gene (reference sequence). Trimming pared 6 bases from V and 0 bases from J, leaving 11 bases between. The DNA for the CDR3 is TGCAGTGCCAGATCTCAAATGAACACTGAAGCTTTCTTT. This encodes CSARSQMNTEAFF.

CDR3 sequence (DNA): TGCAGTGCTAGAGATCTAATAGAGAGTTCGGACGAGCAGTACTTC. This translates into CSARDLIESSDEQYF. This chain connects TRBV20-1 to TRBJ2-7, with D uncertain. This CDR3 has 15 residues. The germline gives CDR1 DFQATT, CDR2 SNEGSKA (reference sequence). V lost 0 bases to trimming and J lost 5 bases, with 17 bases between them.

The V call is TRBV20-1, the J call TRBJ1-2; 8 bases agree with TRBD1. The V gene's germline CDR1 is DFQATT and CDR2 SNEGSKA (reference sequence). The CDR3 loop spans 12 amino acids. Trimming at V came to 8 bases and at J to 1 base, leaving 3 bases not matched to a gene. The DNA for the CDR3 is TGCAGTACAGGGGGGGATAACTATGGCTACACCTTC. Residues: CSTGGDNYGYTF.

The chain combines TRBV6-2 or TRBV6-3 with TRBJ2-7, with unresolved D. Trimming shortened V by 4 bases and J by 6 bases, and 10 bases separated the two germline ends. Per the germline V gene, CDR1 is MNHEY and CDR2 is SVGEGT. The length of the CDR3 is 12 residues. CDR3 bases: TGTGCCAGCAGTTTTGGAAGACTCGAGCAGTACTTC. Protein product: CASSFGRLEQYF.

This chain links TRBV20-1 with TRBJ2-1; 8 bases agree with TRBD2. This CDR3 has 15 residues. Unmatched junction bases numbered 14, after V lost 3 bases and J lost 10 bases. Germline V gene sequence: CDR1 DFQATT, CDR2 SNEGSKA (reference sequence). The chain's CDR3 is CSASASGPWVGEQFF. DNA for the CDR3: TGCAGTGCTAGCGCTAGCGGGCCCTGGGTCGGGGAGCAGTTCTTC.

This clonotype was seen ten or more times. The chain recombines TRBV20-1 with TRBJ1-6; tentatively, D is TRBD1 (5 bases). The CDR3 is 16 residues long. Germline V gene lookup returns CDR1 DFQATT and CDR2 SNEGSKA (reference sequence). Trimming removed 0 bases from V and 6 bases from J, with 15 bases in between. CDR3 in amino acids: CSARDHRQPGNSPLHF. CDR3 DNA sequence: TGCAGTGCTAGAGATCATCGACAGCCCGGTAATTCACCCCTCCACTTT.

This clonotype was found a few times. V and J are TRBV19 and TRBJ1-5, with TRBD1 identical over 7 bases. The length of the CDR3 is 14 residues. With 3 bases clipped from V and 6 bases from J, the junction kept 5 bases outside the gene matches. Germline V CDR1 and CDR2: LNHDA, SQIVND (reference sequence). CDR3 sequence reads: CASSIGTVSQPQHF. As DNA, the CDR3 is TGTGCCAGTAGTATCGGGACAGTTTCTCAGCCCCAGCATTTT.

In its sample, this clonotype was seen a few times. The chain uses TRBV20-1 and TRBJ1-1; D perhaps matches TRBD1 (6 bases). Trimming removed 5 bases at V and 6 bases at J, with 10 bases between. The CDR3 contains 11 residues. Germline V gives CDR1 DFQATT, CDR2 SNEGSKA (reference sequence). In DNA form, the CDR3 reads TGCAGTGCTGGTACAGGGCCTGAAGCTTTCTTT. Protein: CSAGTGPEAFF.

V and J are TRBV6-2 or TRBV6-3 and TRBJ1-1, with D maybe TRBD1 (6 bases). CDR1 and CDR2 from the germline V gene are MNHEY and SVGEGT. The CDR3 is 15 amino acids. V was trimmed by 7 bases and J by 0 bases, leaving 15 bases between them. CDR3 sequence (DNA): TGTGCCAGCACCAGGGGCCAGGGAGTGAACACTGAAGCTTTCTTT. Protein: CASTRGQGVNTEAFF.